This passage covers 5 T cell receptor beta chains from one sample sequenced in a study of CXCR3 chemokines and chemotherapy response in bladder cancer. TCRdb redid the calling of the PCR reads with MiXCR, one entry per CDR3 protein. The profile shows about 2,300 distinct CDR3 sequences, about 7.8% of them singletons. This material was collected from a patient whose treatment included neoadjuvant chemotherapy. Receptors were obtained from a human donor with bladder cancer that responded to neoadjuvant chemotherapy.

This clonotype was seen more than once but under ten times. The rearrangement uses TRBV7-9 and TRBJ2-5; D is unclear. The germline CDR1 and CDR2 sequences are SEHNR and FQNEAQ (reference sequence). The CDR3 consists of 14 residues. The V gene lost 3 bases and the J gene lost 5 bases, with 13 bases spanning the gap. The CDR3 reads CASSLSGPIETQYF. DNA for the CDR3: TGTGCCAGCAGCTTGTCCGGGCCTATTGAGACCCAGTACTTC.

This clonotype showed up many times. The chain joins TRBV6-2 or TRBV6-3 to TRBJ1-2, with TRBD1 matching over 8 bases. The ends lost 8 bases at V and 3 bases at J; junction bases unmatched: 8. This CDR3 has 14 residues. Germline V gene sequence: CDR1 MNHEY, CDR2 SVGEGT. CDR3 loop: CASGKPGQDYGYTF. The CDR3 nucleotides are TGTGCCAGCGGCAAACCGGGACAGGACTATGGCTACACCTTC.

The chain combines TRBV18 with TRBJ2-2, with D possibly matching TRBD1 (6 bases). Trimming pared 6 bases from V and 0 bases from J, leaving 14 bases between. Looked up from germline, CDR1 is KGHSH and CDR2 is LQKENI. The CDR3 loop spans 16 amino acids. In DNA, the CDR3 is TGTGCCAGCTCTAGATCGGACAGCGCGAACACCGGGGAGCTGTTTTTT. Its translation is CASSRSDSANTGELFF.

This clonotype appeared many times. The CDR3: CSAATRHLYEQYF. Written as DNA, the CDR3 is TGCAGTGCCGCGACCCGACACCTTTACGAGCAGTACTTC. The V and J genes are TRBV20-1 and TRBJ2-7, with D uncertain. There are 13 residues in the CDR3. Trimming took 6 bases from V and 4 from J, leaving 16 bases between them. Germline CDR1 DFQATT, CDR2 SNEGSKA (reference sequence).

This clonotype qualifies as medium-sized. The J gene is TRBJ1-2, the V gene TRBV12-3 or TRBV12-4, with 10 positions matching TRBD1. J was trimmed by 7 bases and V by 6 bases; bases with no gene match: 5. The CDR3 length is 13 residues. This chain's CDR3 is CASRPGTGAGYTF. The CDR3 DNA follows: TGTGCCAGCAGACCCGGGACAGGGGCTGGCTACACCTTC.